Listed here are 22 T cell receptor beta chains from one sample, sequenced in a study of T-cell memory formation after mild COVID-19. From the 5' RACE reads, TCRdb called clonotypes with MiXCR, one entry per CDR3 protein. The data show almost 350,000 distinct CDR3 sequences, 20% to 25% seen once. Material: PBMCs or a T cell subset sorted from them (not recorded which). All receptors come from a man between 18 and 35 years old who had mild COVID-19 (a few samples of this study predate the infection). Cell type and time point are not known.

V gene TRBV6-4 combines with J gene TRBJ1-6; D gene uncertain. V lost 6 bases, J lost 8 bases, and 20 bases lay in between. CDR1 MRHNA and CDR2 SNTAGT come from the germline V gene. The CDR3 has 16 residues. CDR3 nucleotide sequence: TGTGCCAGCAGCGCAGACCCGGGATTAGGCGATTCACCCCTCCACTTT. Translated, it gives CASSADPGLGDSPLHF.

This clonotype appeared many times. V and J are TRBV7-8 and TRBJ2-2; tentative D call: TRBD1 (5 bases). Germline lookup yields CDR1 SGHVS and CDR2 FQNEAQ. The V and J ends lost 2 bases and 6 bases respectively, with 7 bases between them. CDR3 size: 13 residues. Here the CDR3 DNA reads TGTGCCAGCAGCTTAAGGGGCCCCGGGGAGCTGTTTTTT. It translates to CASSLRGPGELFF.

The rearrangement links TRBV10-3 to TRBJ2-7; no firm D call. V lost 2 bases and J lost 6, with 14 bases in between. Germline CDR1 reads ENHRY; CDR2 reads SYGVKD. The CDR3 is made up of 14 amino acids. The CDR3 region has the DNA TGTGCCATCAGTGAGAGACTTAACCCCCCCGAGCAGTACGTC. Amino acid sequence: CAISERLNPPEQYV.

This clonotype has more than one count but fewer than ten. V is TRBV20-1 and J is TRBJ2-3; D is perhaps TRBD2 (6 bases). There are 15 residues in the CDR3. V lost 5 bases and J 2 bases, leaving 17 bases between the germline ends. Germline V gives CDR1 DFQATT, CDR2 SNEGSKA (reference sequence). CDR3 in DNA: TGCAGTGCTCTGGCAGGAGGGTCCTACACAGATACGCAGTATTTT. Its protein is CSALAGGSYTDTQYF.

The sample holds a few counts of this clonotype. This chain connects TRBV4-3 to TRBJ1-4; D unclear. Germline V gene sequence: CDR1 LGHNA, CDR2 YSLEER. Trimming left V 1 base short and J 7 bases short, with 7 bases between. The CDR3 consists of 13 residues. Written as DNA, the CDR3 is TGCGCCAGCAGCCAAGGGAGAGGTGAAAAACTGTTTTTT. It translates to CASSQGRGEKLFF.

In this sample, this clonotype turned up a few times. CDR3 coding DNA: TGTGCCAGCAGTTTAGTACGCCAGGGTGAGCCCCAGCATTTT. Protein product: CASSLVRQGEPQHF. The J gene is TRBJ1-5, the V gene TRBV12-3 or TRBV12-4; tentatively, D is TRBD1 (5 bases). Trimming removed 1 base from V and 8 bases from J, with 12 bases in between. This CDR3 has 14 amino acids.

This clonotype was found many times. The chain is built from TRBV28 and TRBJ2-6; D possibly corresponds to TRBD2 (5 bases). Trimming removed 10 bases at V and 0 bases at J, with 13 bases between. The germline gives CDR1 MDHEN, CDR2 SYDVKM. The CDR3 totals 15 residues. CDR3 DNA sequence: TGTGCCACCTCTGGACGGGACTCTGGGGCCAACGTCCTGACTTTC. As protein: CATSGRDSGANVLTF.

V gene TRBV4-2 combines with J gene TRBJ2-5; 10 bases align to TRBD2. Germline trimming cut 0 bases from V and 5 bases from J; bases unmatched to any gene: 6. CDR1 LGHNA and CDR2 YNFKEQ come from the germline V gene. The CDR3 is 16 residues long. The CDR3 DNA follows: TGTGCCAGCAGCCAAGAATGGACTAGCGGTAGGGAGACCCAGTACTTC. Translating gives CASSQEWTSGRETQYF.

This clonotype turned up a few times. This chain links TRBV29-1 with TRBJ2-5; a possible D gene is TRBD2 (5 bases). Deletions cut 2 bases from V and 4 bases from J, with 8 bases between. The CDR3 sequence is 12 residues long. Germline loops: CDR1 SQVTM, CDR2 ANQGSEA. The CDR3 DNA sequence: TGCAGCGTTGAAAGAGGGCCAGAGACCCAGTACTTC. This gives the protein CSVERGPETQYF.

This clonotype was detected only a few times. The CDR3 DNA follows: TGTGCCAGCAGCTCTGGGACAGTGAGCGGCGAGCAGTACGTC. Its translation is CASSSGTVSGEQYV. The V call is TRBV7-9, the J call TRBJ2-7; 7 bases align to TRBD1. CDR1 is SEHNR and CDR2 is FQNEAQ in the germline V gene (reference sequence). Unmatched junction bases numbered 9, after V lost 4 bases and J lost 6 bases. There are 14 residues in the CDR3.

The V gene is TRBV5-1, the J gene TRBJ2-4; 9 nucleotides align to TRBD1. CDR3 length equals 16 residues. Germline CDR1 and CDR2: SGHRS and YFSETQ. Trimming at V came to 2 bases and at J to 2 bases, leaving 5 bases not matched to a gene. In nucleotides, the CDR3 is TGCGCCAGCAGCTTCCGACAGGGGGGATCCAAAAACATTCAGTACTTC. Residues: CASSFRQGGSKNIQYF.

This clonotype was recorded a few times. V and J are TRBV4-2 and TRBJ1-1, with TRBD1 as a possible D gene (5 bases). Trimming shortened V by 4 bases and J by 11 bases, and 23 bases separated the two germline ends. The CDR3 contains 15 residues. Per the germline V gene, CDR1 is LGHNA and CDR2 is YNFKEQ. In DNA, the CDR3 is TGTGCCAGCAGCCTACTCGACGGGACCCCCGTCGAGGCTTTCTTT. As protein: CASSLLDGTPVEAFF.

The chain employs TRBV6-6 and TRBJ2-5, with D possibly matching TRBD2 (6 bases). Germline values: CDR1 MNHNY, CDR2 SVGAGI (reference sequence). V was cut by 2 bases and J by 4 bases, with 14 bases left in between. The CDR3 runs 15 residues. CDR3 sequence: CASSYGLAQGETQYF. In DNA, the CDR3 is TGTGCCAGCAGTTACGGGCTAGCGCAAGGAGAGACCCAGTACTTC.

The V and J genes are TRBV6-2 or TRBV6-3 and TRBJ2-1; 13 bases match TRBD2. Germline CDR1 and CDR2: MNHEY and SVGEGT. This CDR3 is built from 16 residues. The J segment lost 5 bases and the V segment lost 4 bases, leaving 5 bases of the junction unmatched. The CDR3 DNA reads TGTGCCAGCAGTTCTCGACTAGCGGGGGGCCACAATGAGCAGTTCTTC. Its translation is CASSSRLAGGHNEQFF.

The rearrangement links TRBV4-1 to TRBJ2-3; 9 bases align to TRBD1. The V gene end was trimmed by 1 base and the J gene end by 1 base; junction bases not matched to a gene: 9. CDR1 and CDR2 (germline): MGHRA, YSYEKL. The CDR3 is 18 amino acids. The CDR3 nucleotides are TGCGCCAGCAGCCAAGGCGAACAGGGGGCAGTCGGCACAGATACGCAGTATTTT. Its protein product is CASSQGEQGAVGTDTQYF.

This clonotype was seen a few times. The V gene is TRBV5-6, the J gene TRBJ2-7, with 7 bases fitting TRBD2. The V segment lost 2 bases and the J segment 3 bases; nucleotides outside the gene matches: 8. The V gene's germline CDR1 is SGHDT and CDR2 YYEEEE. This CDR3 spans 15 amino acids. Here the CDR3 reads CASSFGDYRDYEQYV. CDR3 sequence (DNA): TGTGCCAGCAGCTTCGGGGACTACCGCGACTACGAGCAGTACGTC.

This clonotype came up a few times. J is TRBJ2-1 and V is TRBV3-1; no clear D gene. The CDR3 covers 13 residues. Germline V lookup: CDR1 LGHDT, CDR2 YNNKEL (reference sequence). Trimming pared 1 base from V and 9 bases from J, leaving 10 bases between. The CDR3 protein is CASSQGRRSEQFF. The CDR3 DNA reads as TGTGCCAGCAGCCAAGGAAGGCGGAGTGAGCAGTTCTTC.

In its sample, this clonotype was seen a few times. CDR3 nucleotide sequence: TGCGCCAGCAGCCAGATGGGCGCTAGCGGAGGGGCACTCAATGAGCAGTTCTTC. Translated, it gives CASSQMGASGGALNEQFF. This rearrangement joins TRBV4-1 to TRBJ2-1; 7 bases agree with TRBD2. Germline loops: CDR1 MGHRA, CDR2 YSYEKL. CDR3 size: 18 residues. After removal of 3 bases from V and 6 bases from J, the junction contained 17 bases not matched to a gene.

This clonotype came up many times. The chain recombines TRBV12-3 or TRBV12-4 with TRBJ1-1; D is undetermined. Trimming removed 3 bases at V and 0 bases at J, with 11 bases between. The CDR3 is made up of 15 amino acids. The CDR3 sequence is CASSLRVGMNTEAFF. The CDR3 DNA follows: TGTGCCAGCAGTTTGAGGGTGGGAATGAACACTGAAGCTTTCTTT.

This clonotype was counted only a few times. The genes are TRBV28 and TRBJ1-6; D gene ambiguous. The CDR3 totals 13 residues. Per the germline V gene, CDR1 is MDHEN and CDR2 is SYDVKM. V lost 2 bases, J lost 8 bases, and 7 bases lay in between. The CDR3 region has the DNA TGTGCCAGCAGTTTAACCAGGCATTCACCCCTCCACTTT. This gives the protein CASSLTRHSPLHF.

The rearrangement uses TRBV7-2 and TRBJ2-1; 7 bases match TRBD1. J was trimmed by 4 bases and V by 6 bases; bases with no gene match: 9. CDR1 is SGHTA and CDR2 is FQGNSA in the germline V gene. The CDR3 has 15 residues. Here the CDR3 reads CASSYDRARYNEQFF. DNA for the CDR3: TGTGCCAGCAGTTATGACAGGGCGCGATACAATGAGCAGTTCTTC.

This clonotype appeared a few times. The chain links TRBV12-3 or TRBV12-4 to TRBJ1-2, with D unclear. V was clipped by 8 bases and J by 3 bases, with 4 bases between them. The CDR3 spans 10 residues. The CDR3 is CASRDYGYTF. DNA for the CDR3: TGTGCCAGCCGAGACTATGGCTACACCTTC.